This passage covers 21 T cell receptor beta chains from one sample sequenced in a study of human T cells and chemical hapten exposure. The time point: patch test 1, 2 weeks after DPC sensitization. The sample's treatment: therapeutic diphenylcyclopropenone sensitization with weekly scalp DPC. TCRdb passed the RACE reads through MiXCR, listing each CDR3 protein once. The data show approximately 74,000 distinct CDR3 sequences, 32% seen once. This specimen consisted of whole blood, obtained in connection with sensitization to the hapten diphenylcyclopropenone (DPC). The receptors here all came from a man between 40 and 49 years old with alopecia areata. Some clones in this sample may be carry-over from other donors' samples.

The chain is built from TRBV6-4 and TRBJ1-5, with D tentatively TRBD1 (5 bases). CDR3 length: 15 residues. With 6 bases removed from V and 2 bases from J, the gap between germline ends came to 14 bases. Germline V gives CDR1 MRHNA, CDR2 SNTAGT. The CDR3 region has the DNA TGTGCCAGCAGGCCCCGGGTCAGGGGCAATCAGCCCCAGCATTTT. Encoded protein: CASRPRVRGNQPQHF.

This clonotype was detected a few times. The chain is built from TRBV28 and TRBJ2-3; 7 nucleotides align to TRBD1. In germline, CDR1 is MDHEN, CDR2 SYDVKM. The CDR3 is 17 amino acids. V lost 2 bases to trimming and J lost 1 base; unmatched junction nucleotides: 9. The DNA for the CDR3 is TGTGCCAGCAGTTTACACAGTGAGGGGGCTCGCACAGATACGCAGTATTTT. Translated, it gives CASSLHSEGARTDTQYF.

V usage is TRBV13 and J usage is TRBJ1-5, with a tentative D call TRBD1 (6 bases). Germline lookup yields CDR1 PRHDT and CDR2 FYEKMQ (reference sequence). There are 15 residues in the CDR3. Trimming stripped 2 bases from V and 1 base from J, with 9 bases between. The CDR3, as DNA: TGTGCCAGCAGCTTAAGAAGGGGGAGCAATCAGCCCCAGCATTTT. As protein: CASSLRRGSNQPQHF.

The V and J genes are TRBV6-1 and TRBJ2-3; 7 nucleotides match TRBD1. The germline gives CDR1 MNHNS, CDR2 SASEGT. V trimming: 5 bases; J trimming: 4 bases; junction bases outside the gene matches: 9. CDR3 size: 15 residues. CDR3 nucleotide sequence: TGTGCCAGCAGTCTCAGTACAGGGGCGGCAGATACGCAGTATTTT. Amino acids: CASSLSTGAADTQYF.

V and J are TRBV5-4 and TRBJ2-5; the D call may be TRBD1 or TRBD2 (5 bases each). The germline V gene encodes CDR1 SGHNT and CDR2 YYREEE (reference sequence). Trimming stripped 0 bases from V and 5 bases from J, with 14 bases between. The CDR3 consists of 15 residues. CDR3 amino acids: CASSLAGTPVETQYF. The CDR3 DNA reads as TGTGCCAGCAGCTTGGCCGGGACGCCTGTTGAGACCCAGTACTTC.

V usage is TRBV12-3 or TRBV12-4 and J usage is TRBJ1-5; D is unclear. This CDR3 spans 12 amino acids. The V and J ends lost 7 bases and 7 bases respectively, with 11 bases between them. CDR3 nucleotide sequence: TGTGCCAGCACGTGGATGGAACAGCCCCAGCATTTT. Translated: CASTWMEQPQHF.

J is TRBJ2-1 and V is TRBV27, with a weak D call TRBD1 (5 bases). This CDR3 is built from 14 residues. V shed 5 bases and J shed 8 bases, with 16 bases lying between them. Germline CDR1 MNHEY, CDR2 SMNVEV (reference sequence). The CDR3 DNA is TGTGCCAGCAGTCTTTCCCTTACACAGGATGAGCAGTTCTTC. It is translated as CASSLSLTQDEQFF.

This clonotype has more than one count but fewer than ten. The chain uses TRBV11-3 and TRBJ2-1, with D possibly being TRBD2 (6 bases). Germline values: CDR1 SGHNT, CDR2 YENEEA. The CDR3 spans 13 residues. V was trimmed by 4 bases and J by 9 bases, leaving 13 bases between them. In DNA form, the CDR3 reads TGTGCCAGCAGCTCCCGCCGGGGGAGTGAGCAGTTCTTC. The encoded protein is CASSSRRGSEQFF.

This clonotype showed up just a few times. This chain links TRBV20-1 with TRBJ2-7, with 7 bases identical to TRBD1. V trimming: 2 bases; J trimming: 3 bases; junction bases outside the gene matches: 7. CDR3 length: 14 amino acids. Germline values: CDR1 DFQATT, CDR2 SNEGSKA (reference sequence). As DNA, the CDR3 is TGCAGTGCTAGACCGGGACAGACACACTACGAGCAGTACTTC. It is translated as CSARPGQTHYEQYF.

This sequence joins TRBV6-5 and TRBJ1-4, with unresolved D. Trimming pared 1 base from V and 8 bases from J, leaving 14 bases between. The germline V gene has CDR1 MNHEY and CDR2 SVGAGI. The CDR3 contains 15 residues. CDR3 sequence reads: CASSYFQANPEKLFF. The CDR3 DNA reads TGTGCCAGCAGTTACTTCCAGGCGAACCCCGAAAAACTGTTTTTT.

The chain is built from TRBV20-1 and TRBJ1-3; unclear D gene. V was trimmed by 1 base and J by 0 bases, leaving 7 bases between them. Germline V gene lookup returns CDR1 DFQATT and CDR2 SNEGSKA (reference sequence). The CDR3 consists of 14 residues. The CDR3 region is CSARGGTSGNTIYF. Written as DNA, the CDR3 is TGCAGTGCTAGAGGCGGCACCTCTGGAAACACCATATATTTT.

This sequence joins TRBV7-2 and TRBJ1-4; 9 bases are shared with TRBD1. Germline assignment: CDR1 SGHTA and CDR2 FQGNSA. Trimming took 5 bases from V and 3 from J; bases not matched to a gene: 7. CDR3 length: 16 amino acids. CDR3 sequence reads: CASSLNRGPANEKLFF. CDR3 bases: TGTGCCAGCAGCCTGAACAGGGGGCCGGCTAATGAAAAACTGTTTTTT.

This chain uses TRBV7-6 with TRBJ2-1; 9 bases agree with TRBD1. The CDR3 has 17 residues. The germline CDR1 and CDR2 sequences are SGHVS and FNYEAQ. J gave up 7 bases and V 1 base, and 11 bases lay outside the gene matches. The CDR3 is CASSLVVPTGGRNEQFF. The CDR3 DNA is TGTGCCAGCAGCTTAGTGGTTCCGACAGGGGGGAGAAATGAGCAGTTCTTC.

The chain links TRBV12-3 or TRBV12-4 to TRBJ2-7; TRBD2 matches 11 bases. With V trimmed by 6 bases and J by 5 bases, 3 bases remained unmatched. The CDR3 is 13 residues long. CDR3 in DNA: TGTGCCAGCAGGGGGACTAGCGGCCACGAGCAGTACTTC. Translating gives CASRGTSGHEQYF.

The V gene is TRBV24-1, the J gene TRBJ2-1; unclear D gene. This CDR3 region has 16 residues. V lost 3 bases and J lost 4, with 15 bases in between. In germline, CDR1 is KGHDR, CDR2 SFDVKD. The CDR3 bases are TGTGCCACCAGTGATCCCGACTTGGAACCTTACAATGAGCAGTTCTTC. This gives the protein CATSDPDLEPYNEQFF.

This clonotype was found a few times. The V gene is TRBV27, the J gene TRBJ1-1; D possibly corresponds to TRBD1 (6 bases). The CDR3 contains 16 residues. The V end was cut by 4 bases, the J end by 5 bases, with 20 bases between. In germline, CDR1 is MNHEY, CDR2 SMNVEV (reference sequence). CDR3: CASSSRAGKGGTEAFF. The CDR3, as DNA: TGTGCCAGCAGTTCCCGCGCGGGGAAAGGGGGGACTGAAGCTTTCTTT.

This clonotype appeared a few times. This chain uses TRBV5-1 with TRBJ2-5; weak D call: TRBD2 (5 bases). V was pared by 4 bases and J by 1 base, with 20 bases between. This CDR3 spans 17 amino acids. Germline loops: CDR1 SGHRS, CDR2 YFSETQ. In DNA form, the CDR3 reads TGCGCCAGCAGCGGAAGGAGGTATGGAGGAACCCAAGAGACCCAGTACTTC. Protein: CASSGRRYGGTQETQYF.

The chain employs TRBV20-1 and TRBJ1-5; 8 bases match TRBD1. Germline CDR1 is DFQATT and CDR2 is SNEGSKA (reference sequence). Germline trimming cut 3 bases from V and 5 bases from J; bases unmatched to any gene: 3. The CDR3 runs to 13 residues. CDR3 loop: CSASGTGYQPQHF. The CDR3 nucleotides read TGCAGTGCTAGTGGGACAGGCTATCAGCCCCAGCATTTT.

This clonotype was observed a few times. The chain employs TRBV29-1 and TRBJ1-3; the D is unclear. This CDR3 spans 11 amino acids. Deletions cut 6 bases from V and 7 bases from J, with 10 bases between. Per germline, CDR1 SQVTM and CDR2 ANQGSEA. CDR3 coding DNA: TGCAGCGTCCCCGACGGGAACACCATATATTTT. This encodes CSVPDGNTIYF.

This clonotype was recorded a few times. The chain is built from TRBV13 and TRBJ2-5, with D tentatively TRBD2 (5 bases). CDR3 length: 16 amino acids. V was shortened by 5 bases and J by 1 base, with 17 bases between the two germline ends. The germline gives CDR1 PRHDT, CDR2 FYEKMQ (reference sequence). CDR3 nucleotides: TGTGCCAGCAGCCTGGTGAGCGGCCAGGTCCAAGAGACCCAGTACTTC. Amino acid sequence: CASSLVSGQVQETQYF.

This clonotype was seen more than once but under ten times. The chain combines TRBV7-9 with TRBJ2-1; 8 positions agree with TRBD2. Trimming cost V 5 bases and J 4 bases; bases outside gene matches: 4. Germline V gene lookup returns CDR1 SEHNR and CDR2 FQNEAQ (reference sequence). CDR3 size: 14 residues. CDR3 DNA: TGTGCCAGCAGCCATAGCGGGAAGTACAATGAGCAGTTCTTC. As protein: CASSHSGKYNEQFF. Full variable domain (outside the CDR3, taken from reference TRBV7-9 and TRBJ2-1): DTGVSQNPRHKITKRGQNVTFRCDPISEHNRLYWYRQTLGQGPEFLTYFQNEAQLEKSRLLSDRFSAERPKGSFSTLEIQRTEQGDSAMYLCASSHSGKYNEQFFGPGTRLTVL.